Shown below are 18 T cell receptor beta chains from a single sample sequenced in a study of T cells in Graves' hyperthyroidism and ophthalmopathy (dated by TCRdb to between 2019 and 2020). Library generation was performed with multiplex PCR. Data came from an Illumina HiSeq 2000. Amplification of TCR beta CDR3 regions was carried out from RNA transcripts. For the first round of RT-PCR on the TCR CDR3, the HTBI primer set was used together with the Qiagen OneStep RT-PCR kit. TCRdb itself trimmed the public reads at Q25 with fastp, ran MiXCR and retained productive beta chains. Identical CDR3 proteins give one entry, which carries the most common genes and DNA. This sample comprises about 270,000 distinct CDR3 sequences, over 20% of them detected only once. Together, the top ten hold 64% of the sample. Sequenced input: blood. The receptor set was obtained from a man aged 25-45 years with Graves' ophthalmopathy.

The chain is built from TRBV28 and TRBJ1-3; 11 nucleotides line up with TRBD1. Unmatched junction bases numbered 18, after V lost 5 bases and J lost 9 bases. CDR3 length: 18 residues. Germline CDR1 is MDHEN and CDR2 is SYDVKM. DNA for the CDR3: TGTGCCAGCAGTCCGCTAACCCTGGACAGGGGGCCCCTCGGCACCATATATTTT. Its translation: CASSPLTLDRGPLGTIYF.

In this sample, this clonotype turned up many times. This rearrangement joins TRBV6-1 to TRBJ1-5; 9 positions match TRBD1. Germline trimming cut 5 bases from V and 6 bases from J; bases unmatched to any gene: 11. The CDR3 is made up of 16 amino acids. Germline values: CDR1 MNHNS, CDR2 SASEGT. CDR3 sequence reads: CASSHNRDRVPQPQHF. The CDR3 DNA reads as TGTGCCAGCAGTCACAACCGGGACAGGGTACCTCAGCCCCAGCATTTT.

The chain joins TRBV6-1 to TRBJ1-6, with TRBD1 matching over 7 bases. Germline CDR1 reads MNHNS; CDR2 reads SASEGT. This CDR3 has 14 residues. V lost 8 bases to trimming and J lost 7 bases; unmatched junction nucleotides: 8. The CDR3 DNA reads as TGTGCCAGCGCAAGCCAGGGGGGGAATTCACCCCTCCACTTT. Translated: CASASQGGNSPLHF.

The J gene is TRBJ2-4, the V gene TRBV28; TRBD1 matches at 9 bases. The J segment lost 3 bases and the V segment lost 1 base, leaving 13 bases of the junction unmatched. CDR1 and CDR2 from the germline V gene are MDHEN and SYDVKM. The CDR3 length is 19 residues. CDR3 DNA sequence: TGTGCCAGCAGTTTATTTGGGTGGGGACAGGGAGGAGGCAAAAACATTCAGTACTTC. This gives the protein CASSLFGWGQGGGKNIQYF.

The J gene is TRBJ2-5, the V gene TRBV11-1, with unresolved D. Trimming shortened V by 4 bases and J by 0 bases, and 9 bases separated the two germline ends. Germline values: CDR1 SGHAT, CDR2 FQDESV (reference sequence). This CDR3 is built from 14 residues. Here the CDR3 reads CASSSTRYQETQYF. DNA for the CDR3: TGTGCCAGCAGCTCAACCCGGTACCAAGAGACCCAGTACTTC. Filled out from reference TRBV11-1 and TRBJ2-5, the complete variable domain reads EAEVAQSPRYKITEKSQAVAFWCDPISGHATLYWYRQILGQGPELLVQFQDESVVDDSQLPKDRFSAERLKGVDSTLKIQPAELGDSAMYLCASSSTRYQETQYFGPGTRLLVL.

This chain uses TRBV28 with TRBJ1-4, with a weak D call TRBD1 (5 bases). Trimming removed 6 bases at V and 4 bases at J, with 15 bases between. The CDR3 runs 15 residues. Looked up from germline, CDR1 is MDHEN and CDR2 is SYDVKM. The CDR3 protein is CASSLLRGINEKLFF. In DNA form, the CDR3 reads TGTGCCAGCAGCCTCCTTAGGGGTATTAATGAAAAACTGTTTTTT.

This clonotype was detected a few times. The chain employs TRBV6-1 and TRBJ2-1; a possible D gene is TRBD2 (6 bases). The germline V gene has CDR1 MNHNS and CDR2 SASEGT. The CDR3 has 13 amino acids. Trimming stripped 7 bases from V and 4 bases from J, with 11 bases between. The CDR3 DNA reads as TGTGCCAGCACCTTGACTAGTTACAATGAGCAGTTCTTC. It is translated as CASTLTSYNEQFF.

This clonotype was seen at least ten times. The rearrangement links TRBV28 to TRBJ2-3, with D perhaps matching TRBD2 (5 bases). Germline loops: CDR1 MDHEN, CDR2 SYDVKM. Trimming cost V 6 bases and J 2 bases, with 18 bases left between them. This CDR3 has 16 amino acids. CDR3 residues: CASRTGSELITDTQYF. As DNA, the CDR3 is TGTGCCAGCAGGACGGGGAGCGAACTAATCACAGATACGCAGTATTTT.

The genes are TRBV11-2 and TRBJ2-7, with D maybe TRBD2 (6 bases). Germline V gives CDR1 SGHAT, CDR2 FQNNGV. The length of the CDR3 is 14 residues. Trimming took 1 base from V and 5 from J, leaving 12 bases between them. The CDR3 loop is CASSLVQEGHEQYF. CDR3 nucleotide sequence: TGTGCCAGCAGCTTAGTACAGGAGGGCCACGAGCAGTACTTC.

The chain couples TRBV28 to TRBJ2-3; 10 positions agree with TRBD2. V lost 3 bases and J lost 6; bases outside the gene matches: 15. The CDR3 is 18 residues long. Germline values: CDR1 MDHEN, CDR2 SYDVKM. CDR3 protein: CASSFGTRTSGAPDTQYF. CDR3 bases: TGTGCCAGCAGTTTTGGGACAAGGACTAGCGGAGCCCCGGATACGCAGTATTTT.

This clonotype was detected ten times or more. The chain has TRBV5-1 and TRBJ2-2, with TRBD1 matching over 10 bases. Trimming took 3 bases from V and 4 from J; bases not matched to a gene: 3. This CDR3 region has 15 residues. The germline V gene encodes CDR1 SGHRS and CDR2 YFSETQ. The DNA for the CDR3 is TGCGCCAGCAGCTCGGGACAGGGGACCACCGGGGAGCTGTTTTTT. This sequence encodes CASSSGQGTTGELFF.

The chain combines TRBV28 with TRBJ2-5; no clear D gene. Germline values: CDR1 MDHEN, CDR2 SYDVKM. Trimming stripped 3 bases from V and 5 bases from J, with 10 bases between. The length of the CDR3 is 13 residues. The CDR3 DNA sequence: TGTGCCAGCAGTTTCGTGGCAAGGGAGACCCAGTACTTC. Protein product: CASSFVARETQYF.

This clonotype was observed a handful of times. The chain has TRBV12-3 or TRBV12-4 and TRBJ2-6; unclear D gene. V was cut by 6 bases and J by 8 bases, with 11 bases left in between. This CDR3 comprises 13 residues. CDR3 protein: CASSLLGPNVLTF. The CDR3 DNA sequence: TGTGCCAGCAGCTTACTCGGGCCCAACGTCCTGACTTTC.

In its sample, this clonotype was seen many times. The V gene is TRBV12-3 or TRBV12-4, the J gene TRBJ2-2; D is uncertain. There are 14 residues in the CDR3. V shed 3 bases and J shed 7 bases, with 12 bases lying between them. CDR3 in DNA: TGTGCCAGCAGTTTCTATGGGGAAAACGGGGAGCTGTTTTTT. Translating it yields CASSFYGENGELFF.

This clonotype came up a few times. The CDR3 loop reads CASSQWGGYNEQFF. CDR3 DNA: TGTGCCAGCAGTCAATGGGGGGGCTACAATGAGCAGTTCTTC. The rearrangement joins TRBV14 to TRBJ2-1; 7 bases line up with TRBD2. This CDR3 is 14 amino acids long. J was trimmed by 3 bases and V by 6 bases; bases with no gene match: 5. Per the germline V gene, CDR1 is SGHDN and CDR2 is FVKESK.

This clonotype was counted only a few times. V gene TRBV6-5 combines with J gene TRBJ2-1, with TRBD2 matching 8 bases. The V gene end was trimmed by 4 bases and the J gene end by 6 bases; junction bases not matched to a gene: 8. CDR3 length: 15 residues. Germline CDR1 reads MNHEY; CDR2 reads SVGAGI. In DNA, the CDR3 is TGTGCCAGCAGTTTATACAGCGGGAGCGTCAATGAGCAGTTCTTC. It is translated as CASSLYSGSVNEQFF.

Turning to this clonotype: A much larger clone differs by one base, so this may be a read error. V is TRBV2 and J is TRBJ2-3; D possibly corresponds to TRBD2 (5 bases). Germline V CDR1 and CDR2: SNHLY, FYNNEI. Trimming cost V 4 bases and J 0 bases, with 8 bases left between them. The CDR3 loop spans 14 amino acids. CDR3 nucleotides: TGTGCCAGCAGTGGCAGGACTAGCACAGATACGCAGTATTTT. Encoded protein: CASSGRTSTDTQYF.

This clonotype was observed a handful of times. The rearrangement joins TRBV20-1 to TRBJ1-4; D is uncertain. The V gene's germline CDR1 is DFQATT and CDR2 SNEGSKA (reference sequence). The V end was cut by 4 bases, the J end by 0 bases, with 9 bases between. The CDR3 sequence is 14 residues long. CDR3 in DNA: TGCAGTGCTACGTCCTTACCAACTAATGAAAAACTGTTTTTT. It specifies CSATSLPTNEKLFF.